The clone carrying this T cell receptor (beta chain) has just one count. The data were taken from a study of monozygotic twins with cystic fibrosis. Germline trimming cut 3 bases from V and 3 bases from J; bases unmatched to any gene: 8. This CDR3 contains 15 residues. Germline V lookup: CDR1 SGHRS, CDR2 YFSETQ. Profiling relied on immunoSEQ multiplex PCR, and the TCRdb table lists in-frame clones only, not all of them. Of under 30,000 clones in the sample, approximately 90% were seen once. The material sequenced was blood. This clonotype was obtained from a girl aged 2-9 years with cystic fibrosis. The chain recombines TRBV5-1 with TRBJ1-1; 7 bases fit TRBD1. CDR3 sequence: CASSSNRGADTEAFF. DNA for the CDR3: TGCGCCAGCAGCTCCAACAGGGGCGCAGACACTGAAGCTTTCTTT.